This T cell receptor beta chain was sequenced during a study of blood T cell repertoires in COVID-19. On the study more broadly: Material from acute and convalescent COVID-19 was sourced from the United States, Italy and Spain.

In the study's own analysis: Using reference gene primer amplification, nucleated cell counts were estimated. This table comes from immunoSEQ multiplex PCR, and its TCRdb copy is limited to in-frame clones, with some not included. The D gene and trimming were derived from the DNA, and the V and J assignments and clone size from that table. This table has under 150,000 clones, approximately 83% appearing once. The CDR3 loop spans 17 amino acids. The germline V gene has CDR1 LGHNT and CDR2 FRNRAP. V shed 0 bases and J 5 bases; nucleotides not matched to a gene: 11. The sequence derives from a woman aged 55 to 70 with COVID-19, enrolled during active disease. The sample taken for sequencing was peripheral blood. The chain employs TRBV12-5 and TRBJ1-1; TRBD1 matches 8 bases. Written as DNA, the CDR3 is TGTGCTAGTGGTTTGGTATATTCCCCAGGGGGCGTAACTGAAGCTTTCTTT. Encoded protein: CASGLVYSPGGVTEAFF.